This TCR beta chain was profiled in a study of cytomegalovirus exposure and HLA in healthy donors. V lost 6 bases to trimming and J lost 5 bases, with 14 bases between them. Looked up from germline, CDR1 is MNHEY and CDR2 is SVGAGI. CDR3 size: 14 residues. Primers for the PCR totalled 60 Vbeta and 13 Jbeta. The table came from immunoSEQ multiplex PCR; TCRdb's copy has only in-frame clones and leaves some out. This sample's table has around 74,000 clones. Remarks on this clone: Its specificity is not known.

The study's findings and limits: After further analysis at a later stage, roughly 16,000 TCR beta sequences were associated with HLA alleles at 0.05 false discovery rate. It was reported that the classifier diagnosed cytomegalovirus status with high specificity and sensitivity in both the original and validation cohorts. Data from an earlier analysis indicated that most TCR beta V segments were productive either about 90% or about 30% of the time.

Sequencing was performed on PBMCs. This TCR came from a man between 45 and 60 years old in good health and CMV-seropositive. V usage is TRBV6-5 and J usage is TRBJ2-1; D gene ambiguous. In DNA, the CDR3 is TGTGCCAGCAGCTTCACCCGTCTAAACAATGAGCAGTTCTTC. Its translation is CASSFTRLNNEQFF.